The sequence of this T cell receptor (beta chain) was determined in a study of molecular identifiers for immune sequencing clone quantification. Comments on this clonotype: Antigen: not known.

V shed 3 bases and J shed 0 bases, with 11 bases lying between them. This CDR3 comprises 15 residues. CDR1 and CDR2 (germline): GTSNPN, SVGIG (reference sequence). Bulk libraries came from a prior protocol with listed TCR primers. TCRdb re-called the PCR reads with MiXCR, one entry per CDR3 protein. This sample yields some 96,000 distinct CDR3 sequences, of which 20% to 30% are seen a single time; about 0.94% belongs to the top ten. Whole-study findings and limits: Over 98% of effector molecules, but under 1% in naive cells, were held by clones with more than 20 RNA copies. Barcode sharing among identical TCR molecules could make large clones appear smaller.

Sorting selected naive CD8 T cells with a CD8+CD4-CCR7+CD45RA+ phenotype. This TCR derives from a human donor in good health. Some libraries in this study had Jurkat cell RNA spiked in. This chain joins TRBV30 and TRBJ2-2, with D perhaps TRBD2 (5 bases). The specimen was naive CD8+ T cells from blood, with Jurkat cell RNA spiked in. As to subset: FACS-sorted CD8+CD4-CCR7+CD45RA+ naive T cells. The CDR3 DNA reads as TGTGCCTGGAGGAGGGAAAACGCGAACACCGGGGAGCTGTTTTTT. It codes for CAWRRENANTGELFF.